The present TCR beta chain was sequenced within a study of cytomegalovirus exposure and HLA in healthy donors. The study sampled nominally healthy donors, though unrecorded immune exposures were likely. This PCR relied on a set of 60 Vbeta primers and 13 Jbeta primers. Measured with immunoSEQ multiplex PCR; TCRdb has only the in-frame clones, and not every one. Listed are 150,000 to 200,000 clones; about 2% falls within the top ten. With regard to this clone: What it binds is unknown.

Study conclusions and caveats: A missense variant in DCLRE1C was later tied to TCR beta V- and J-gene trimming. Most sequenced TCRs were rare (though some public TCRs occurred in many donors).

This TCR derives from a man in his thirties or forties in good health and CMV-seronegative. The sequenced sample was PBMCs.

CDR3 DNA sequence: TGTGCCTGGAGAAGGACTGGTGGGAGGGCCCCAGATACGCAGTATTTT. It is translated as CAWRRTGGRAPDTQYF. The rearrangement uses TRBV30 and TRBJ2-3; 7 positions agree with TRBD2. The CDR3 runs 16 residues. Losses at the gene ends were 3 bases for V and 4 bases for J; bases not matched to a gene: 13. Germline V lookup: CDR1 GTSNPN, CDR2 SVGIG (reference sequence).